The TCR beta chain under discussion was sequenced for a study of T cells after posttransplantation cyclophosphamide. General study points: Donor CD8+ memory clones often dominated recipient blood repertoires at later times. After PTCy, TRB diversity resembled that of CNI/methotrexate controls.

The related graft donor's blood sample was taken on the day of bone marrow donation. The naive gate required viable CD3+CD4+ or CD3+CD8+ cells with CCR7+CD45RA+CD45RO-CD95-CD27+CD28+ phenotype. Germline V CDR1 and CDR2: SGHTA, FQGTGA. With 5 bases clipped from V and 1 base from J, the junction kept 2 bases outside the gene matches. The CDR3 is made up of 15 amino acids. Comments on this clone: Its target is unknown.

Sequencing was performed with immunoSEQ multiplex PCR; in TCRdb, only in-frame clones are kept and a portion is missing. The sample records 9,000 to 9,500 clones, nearly 99% being singletons. The receptor's source is a man aged 45-65 years in good health, CMV-negative, and a related stem cell transplant donor. The V call is TRBV7-3, the J call TRBJ2-2, with TRBD1 identical over 9 bases. Sequenced material: naive CD8+ T cells sorted from PBMCs. CDR3 DNA sequence: TGTGCCAGCAGCCCGACAGGGGGGAACACCGGGGAGCTGTTTTTT. Translation gives CASSPTGGNTGELFF.